This is a list of T cell receptor beta chains from one sample in a study of T cells in Graves' hyperthyroidism and ophthalmopathy. TCRdb re-called the multiplex PCR reads through MiXCR, storing one row per CDR3 protein. This sample has more than 300,000 distinct CDR3 sequences, with over 10% found just once. Source material: blood. Receptors originate from a woman aged 18-35 years with Graves' hyperthyroidism. The CDR3 runs from the conserved cysteine through the conserved F or W. A D gene is named only where the DNA matches it firmly. Size is stated for part of the rows, as once, few or many counts, or as a class when the clone is expanded.

>TRBJ1-1|.|TRBV3-1|many
TGTGCCAGCAGGCTAATCGACGGAAACACTGAAGCTTTCTTT
CASRLIDGNTEAFF
>TRBJ2-1|TRBD1|TRBV7-7|.
TGTGCTAGCAGCACCAGTCCGGGACAGGGCAATGAGCAGTTCTTC
CASSTSPGQGNEQFF
>TRBJ1-6|TRBD1|TRBV6-1|many
TGTGCCAGCAGTCAGGCCCCCGGGACAGGGACTTCACCCCTCCACTTT
CASSQAPGTGTSPLHF
>TRBJ1-2|TRBD1|TRBV7-8|.
TGTGCCAGCAGCTTATCCTCCATGACAGGGGCCCACACCTTC
CASSLSSMTGAHTF
>TRBJ1-6|TRBD1|TRBV24-1|few
TGTGCCACCAGAGGGACAGGGGGCTACAATTCACCCCTCCACTTT
CATRGTGGYNSPLHF
>TRBJ2-2|.|TRBV30|many
TGTGCCTTCCGAATGGAGGGATTAAACACCGGGGAGCTGTTTTTT
CAFRMEGLNTGELFF
>TRBJ2-5|.|TRBV19|.
TGTGCCAGTAGTATAGCGGGGGCAGAGACCCAGTACTTC
CASSIAGAETQYF
>TRBJ2-5|.|TRBV2|many
TGTGCCAGCAGTCCCTCCGGGCAGGTGGAGACCCAGTACTTC
CASSPSGQVETQYF
>TRBJ1-2|.|TRBV20-1|many
TGCAGTGCCACCCCCATGGTCAGGGGCGAAACTGGCTACACCTTC
CSATPMVRGETGYTF
>TRBJ2-5|TRBD1|TRBV6-1|many
TGTGCCAGCAGGATGCAGGGACAGGGTATAGGGGAGACCCAGTACTTC
CASRMQGQGIGETQYF
>TRBJ2-3|.|TRBV18|many
TGTGCCAGCTCACCCGGACCACAGTCCACAGATACGCAGTATTTT
CASSPGPQSTDTQYF
>TRBJ2-2|.|TRBV5-1|.
TGCGCCAGCAGCTTGGCCTCGGACAGAAACACCGGGGAGCTGTTTTTT
CASSLASDRNTGELFF
>TRBJ2-7|TRBD1|TRBV4-1|many
TGCGCCAGCAGCCAAACCCCCGGGACAGGGGAGGTCCGTGCGCAGTACTTC
CASSQTPGTGEVRAQYF
>TRBJ2-1|.|TRBV28|many
TGTGCCAGCAGTTTTAAAGGGAATGAGCAGTTCTTC
CASSFKGNEQFF
>TRBJ1-4|TRBD1|TRBV18|.
TGTGCCAGCTCACCATTACTGGGACAGACCCCCGCAACTAATGAAAAACTGTTTTTT
CASSPLLGQTPATNEKLFF
>TRBJ1-6|.|TRBV20-1|.
TGCAGTGCTATGACAGGAGAATCACCCCTCCACTTT
CSAMTGESPLHF
>TRBJ1-1|.|TRBV9|.
TGTGCCAGCAGCGTAGGCGTGAACACTGAAGCTTACTTT
CASSVGVNTEAYF
>TRBJ2-7|.|TRBV27|few
TGTGCCAGCAGTTTCCTTCCGGGTCCCGGGGTATACTACGAGCAGTACTTC
CASSFLPGPGVYYEQYF
>TRBJ1-1|TRBD1|TRBV28|many
TGTGCCAGCAGCCAGGGACAGGGCAGGACTGAAGCTTTCTTT
CASSQGQGRTEAFF
>TRBJ2-3|.|TRBV7-3|many
TGTGCCAGCAGCCCCAGCGCCGCCTCGGATACGCAGTATTTT
CASSPSAASDTQYF
>TRBJ2-3|.|TRBV27|many
TGTGCCAGCAGTATTGGTCCCCCTTCTCTACGCGAGGGAGATACGCAGTATTTT
CASSIGPPSLREGDTQYF
>TRBJ1-1|.|TRBV6-1|.
TGTGCCAGCAGTGAGCGCCACGATGACAGGCTGAACACTGAAGCTTTCTTT
CASSERHDDRLNTEAFF
>TRBJ2-7|TRBD1|TRBV11-2|many
TGTACCAGCAGCTTAAGCAGGACAGGGGGCTACGAGCAGTACTTC
CTSSLSRTGGYEQYF
>TRBJ1-6|.|TRBV27|few
TGTGCCAGCAGAGTAAAGGGGCGGAGCTCCTATAATTCACCCCTCCACTTT
CASRVKGRSSYNSPLHF
>TRBJ2-2|TRBD2|TRBV10-3|many
TGTGCCATCAGTGAGTCCCCGGGACTAGCGGACACCGGGGAGCTGTTTTTT
CAISESPGLADTGELFF
>TRBJ2-7|TRBD1|TRBV7-3|many
TGTGCCAGCAGCTTAGAGGCGGGACAGGCCTACGAGCAGTACTTC
CASSLEAGQAYEQYF
>TRBJ2-7|TRBD2|TRBV20-1|many
TGCAGTGCTAGGGTGGGACTAGCGGGCGACTACGAGCAGTACTTC
CSARVGLAGDYEQYF
>TRBJ1-3|.|TRBV28|many
TGTGCCAGCGCGGGAAGGGTCGGAAACACCATATATTTT
CASAGRVGNTIYF
>TRBJ2-1|.|TRBV15|many
TGTGCCACCAGCAGAGATAGAGGGGGGGGCTCCTACAATGAGCAGTTCTTC
CATSRDRGGGSYNEQFF
>TRBJ2-1|TRBD2|TRBV24-1|many
TGTGCCACCAGTGGACGGGGGGTAAGAGATGAGCAGTTCTTC
CATSGRGVRDEQFF
>TRBJ1-6|TRBD1|TRBV6-2/TRBV6-3|many
TGTGCCAGCAGACCCGACAGGGGTGAATATAATTCACCCCTCCACTTT
CASRPDRGEYNSPLHF
>TRBJ1-1|.|TRBV19|many
TGTGCCAGTAAGGGGTCCGTCCCGGCGAGTTTGGAAGCTTTCTTT
CASKGSVPASLEAFF
>TRBJ2-5|.|TRBV12-3/TRBV12-4|many
TGTGCCAGCAGTTTCGAGGAGACCCAGTACTTC
CASSFEETQYF
>TRBJ2-3|.|TRBV12-3/TRBV12-4|many
TGTGCTCTTGGGCAGGGAATCTGGGATACGCAGTATTTT
CALGQGIWDTQYF
>TRBJ2-7|TRBD2|TRBV6-1|many
TGTGCCAGCAGCCCCGGGACTAGCGAGTCCTACGAGCAGTACTTC
CASSPGTSESYEQYF
>TRBJ2-3|.|TRBV6-5|.
TGTGCCAGCAGTTCTACGTCCTTGACAGATACGCAGTATTTT
CASSSTSLTDTQYF
>TRBJ2-3|.|TRBV9|.
TGTGCCAACAGCCCCTCTAGGGGGGCAGATACGCAGTATTTT
CANSPSRGADTQYF
>TRBJ2-1|.|TRBV7-9|many
TGTGCCACCGCAGGAGGGATTGAGCAGTTCTTC
CATAGGIEQFF
>TRBJ1-6|TRBD1|TRBV6-2/TRBV6-3|many
TGTGCCAGCAAGGGACAGGGAAATTCACCCCTCCACTTT
CASKGQGNSPLHF
>TRBJ1-5|.|TRBV5-6|few
TGTGCCAGCAGCTCCACAAGGACAGAGCAGCCCCAGCATTTT
CASSSTRTEQPQHF
>TRBJ1-2|.|TRBV19|.
TGTGCCAGTAGTATAACGGGCGGAGTAGGCTATGGCTACACCTTC
CASSITGGVGYGYTF
>TRBJ1-5|TRBD1|TRBV20-1|many
TGCAGTGCTAGTTACACAGGGGTGAGAGGTCAGCCCCAGCATTTT
CSASYTGVRGQPQHF
>TRBJ2-3|.|TRBV12-5|few
TGTGCTAGTGGTTTGGGACAGGTCACAGATACGCAGTATTTT
CASGLGQVTDTQYF
>TRBJ1-1|.|TRBV19|.
TGTGCCAGTAGTGTCAATCCGCGGAACACTGAAGCTTTCTTT
CASSVNPRNTEAFF
>TRBJ1-3|TRBD1|TRBV29-1|.
TGCAGCGCGGGCGGACAGGGTTCAGGAAACACCATATATTTT
CSAGGQGSGNTIYF
>TRBJ1-1|.|TRBV20-1|many
TGCAGTGCTAGAGATCTCGGCAGGGGATGGACTGAAGCTTTCTTT
CSARDLGRGWTEAFF
>TRBJ2-1|.|TRBV25-1|few
TGTGCCAGCAGTGCCTACCCCACAACCGAGCAGTTCTTC
CASSAYPTTEQFF
>TRBJ1-4|.|TRBV7-2|.
TGTGCCAGCAGCCGGGGGGGAATGGGGGAAAAACTGTTTTTT
CASSRGGMGEKLFF
>TRBJ2-7|TRBD2|TRBV3-1|many
TGTGCCAGCAGCCCCGGGACTAGCGGGAGGGCCTCCTACGAGCAGTACTTC
CASSPGTSGRASYEQYF
>TRBJ1-1|.|TRBV9|many
TGTGCCAGCAGCGTGGACGGTAGAACCATGAACACTGAAGCTTTCTTT
CASSVDGRTMNTEAFF
>TRBJ1-2|.|TRBV7-9|many
TGTGCCAGCAGCTTAAGAAAGGGGGGTGGCACCTATGGCTACACCTTC
CASSLRKGGGTYGYTF
>TRBJ2-3|.|TRBV20-1|many
TGCAGTGCGAATTCTGACACAGATACGCAGTATTTT
CSANSDTDTQYF
>TRBJ2-7|.|TRBV2|.
TGTGCCAGTGGGGGGGACAGAAACGAGCAGTACTTC
CASGGDRNEQYF
>TRBJ2-5|TRBD1|TRBV20-1|many
TGCAGTGCCGCGGGTACGGACAGGGCTTCCGGGAAGACCCAGTACTTC
CSAAGTDRASGKTQYF
>TRBJ2-7|TRBD2|TRBV7-9|many
TGTGCCAGCAGCCCCAGCCTAGCGGGGACCTCCTACGAGCAGTACTTC
CASSPSLAGTSYEQYF
>TRBJ2-5|TRBD2|TRBV28|many
TGTGCCAGCAGTTTATCTGGGCTAGCGGGGAAGGAGGAAGAGACCCAGTACTTC
CASSLSGLAGKEEETQYF
>TRBJ2-1|TRBD2|TRBV20-1|many
TGCAGTGCTAGACTAGCGGGTTTCTCCTACAATGAGCAGTTCTTC
CSARLAGFSYNEQFF
>TRBJ2-5|TRBD2|TRBV5-1|few
TGCGCCAGCAGCTTAGCGGGGCAAGCGGGGGAGACCCAGTACTTC
CASSLAGQAGETQYF
>TRBJ2-2|.|TRBV30|many
TGTGCCTGGGGGAACACCGGGGAGCTGTTTTTT
CAWGNTGELFF